This T cell receptor (beta chain) was documented in a study of shared clonotypes between healthy human individuals. Study-wide findings and caveats: A limitation of the genetic and exposure-history diversity represented arose from few donors. Of the naive CD4 clonotypes, about 5.4% were shared across a few donors.

Every donor, a Caucasian adult, lived in Nashville, Tennessee. A CD45RA+ naive subset and a CD45RA-negative memory subset were split from CD4+ cells. The assay was immunoSEQ multiplex PCR, and TCRdb's table has in-frame clones only and misses some. The sample yields a few million clones, 85% to 95% seen once. Comment on this clone: The antigen is not known.

Trimming cost V 3 bases and J 5 bases; bases outside gene matches: 12. The CDR3 has 18 amino acids. Looked up from germline, CDR1 is SGHRS and CDR2 is YFSETQ. Sequencing input: naive CD4+ T cells from PBMCs. Regarding subset: CD45RA+ positively selected. The chain joins TRBV5-1 to TRBJ2-3; 13 nucleotides match TRBD2. The receptor was isolated from a man between 18 and 35 years old in good health. Some clones in this sample may be carry-over from other donors' samples. The CDR3 DNA reads as TGCGCCAGCAGCTATCCACTAGCGGGAGGGCCTATTGGAGATACGCAGTATTTT. Residues: CASSYPLAGGPIGDTQYF. Filled out from reference TRBV5-1 and TRBJ2-3, the complete variable domain reads KAGVTQTPRYLIKTRGQQVTLSCSPISGHRSVSWYQQTPGQGLQFLFEYFSETQRNKGNFPGRFSGRQFSNSRSEMNVSTLELGDSALYLCASSYPLAGGPIGDTQYFGPGTRLTVL.